This T cell receptor beta chain emerged from a study of metastatic and nonmetastatic thyroid tumors. Per the germline V gene, CDR1 is SNHLY and CDR2 is FYNNEI. The CDR3 is 14 amino acids. Trimming at V came to 6 bases and at J to 7 bases, leaving 6 bases not matched to a gene. MiXCR was used by TCRdb to re-call the PCR reads. The sample contains about 20,000 clones, 24% of which appear only once. Every patient was untreated before thyroid surgery. The clonotype originates from a female donor with papillary thyroid cancer or a benign thyroid nodule (not recorded which). Some clones in this sample may be carry-over from other donors' samples. Input material: tumor tissue. The chain has TRBV2 and TRBJ2-2, with TRBD1 identical over 9 bases. CDR3 nucleotide sequence: TGTGCCAGCAGCGCCCGGACAGGGGTCGGGGAGCTGTTTTTT. This encodes CASSARTGVGELFF.